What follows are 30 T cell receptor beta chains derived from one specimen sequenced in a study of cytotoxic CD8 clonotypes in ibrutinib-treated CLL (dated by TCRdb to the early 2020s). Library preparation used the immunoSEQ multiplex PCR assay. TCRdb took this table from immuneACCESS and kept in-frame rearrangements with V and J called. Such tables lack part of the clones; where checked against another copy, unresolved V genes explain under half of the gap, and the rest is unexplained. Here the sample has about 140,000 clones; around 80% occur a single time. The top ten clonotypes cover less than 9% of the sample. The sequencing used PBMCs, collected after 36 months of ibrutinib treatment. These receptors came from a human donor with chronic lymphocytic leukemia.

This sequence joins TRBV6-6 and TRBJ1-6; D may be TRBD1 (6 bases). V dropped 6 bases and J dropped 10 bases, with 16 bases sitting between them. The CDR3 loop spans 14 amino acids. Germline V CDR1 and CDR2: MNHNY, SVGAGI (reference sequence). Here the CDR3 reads CASRYGQNGSPLHF. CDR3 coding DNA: TGTGCCAGCAGGTATGGACAGAACGGATCACCCCTCCACTTT.

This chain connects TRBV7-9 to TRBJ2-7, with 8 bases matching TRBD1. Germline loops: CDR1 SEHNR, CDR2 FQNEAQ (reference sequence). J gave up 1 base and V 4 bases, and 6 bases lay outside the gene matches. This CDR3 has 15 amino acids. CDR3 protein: CASSYGQGLSYEQYF. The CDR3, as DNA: TGTGCCAGCAGCTACGGACAGGGACTTTCCTACGAGCAGTACTTC.

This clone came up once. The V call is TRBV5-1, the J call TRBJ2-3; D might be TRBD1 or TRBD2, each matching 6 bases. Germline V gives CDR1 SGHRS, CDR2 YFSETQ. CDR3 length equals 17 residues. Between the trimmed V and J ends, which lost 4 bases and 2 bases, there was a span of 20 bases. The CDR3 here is CASSPSMRGHLTDTQYF. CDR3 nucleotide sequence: TGCGCCAGCAGCCCAAGTATGCGGGGACATCTCACAGATACGCAGTATTTT.

The CDR3 DNA sequence: TGTGCCAGCTCACCAGTTGTCGCCGCTAACTATGGCTACACCTTC. This sequence encodes CASSPVVAANYGYTF. The V and J genes are TRBV18 and TRBJ1-2, with unresolved D. Between the trimmed V and J ends, which lost 2 bases and 0 bases, there was a span of 10 bases. Germline values: CDR1 KGHSH, CDR2 LQKENI. There are 15 residues in the CDR3.

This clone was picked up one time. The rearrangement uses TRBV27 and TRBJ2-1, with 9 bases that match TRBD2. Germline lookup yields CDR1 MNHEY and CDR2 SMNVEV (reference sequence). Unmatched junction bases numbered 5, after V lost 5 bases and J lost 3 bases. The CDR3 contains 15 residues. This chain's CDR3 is CASSHSGSRYNEQFF. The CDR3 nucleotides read TGTGCCAGCAGTCATAGCGGGAGCCGCTACAATGAGCAGTTCTTC.

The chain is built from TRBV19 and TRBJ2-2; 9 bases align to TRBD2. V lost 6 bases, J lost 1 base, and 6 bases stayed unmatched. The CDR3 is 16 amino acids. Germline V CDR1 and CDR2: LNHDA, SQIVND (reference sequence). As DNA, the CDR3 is TGTGCCAGTAGGAGTAGCGGGGGCCGGAACACCGGGGAGCTGTTTTTT. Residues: CASRSSGGRNTGELFF. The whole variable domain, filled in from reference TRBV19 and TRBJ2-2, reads DGGITQSPKYLFRKEGQNVTLSCEQNLNHDAMYWYRQDPGQGLRLIYYSQIVNDFQKGDIAEGYSVSREKKESFPLTVTSAQKNPTAFYLCASRSSGGRNTGELFFGEGSRLTVL.

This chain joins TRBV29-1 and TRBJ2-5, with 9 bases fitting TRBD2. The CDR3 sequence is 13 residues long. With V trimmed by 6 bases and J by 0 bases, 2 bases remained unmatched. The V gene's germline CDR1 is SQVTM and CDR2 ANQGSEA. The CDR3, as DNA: TGCAGCGTGTCTAGCGGGAACCAAGAGACCCAGTACTTC. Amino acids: CSVSSGNQETQYF.

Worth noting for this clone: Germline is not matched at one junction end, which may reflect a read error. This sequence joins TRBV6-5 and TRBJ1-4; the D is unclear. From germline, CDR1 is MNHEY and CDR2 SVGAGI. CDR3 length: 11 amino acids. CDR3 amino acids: CAISVGEKLFF. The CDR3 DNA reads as TGTGCCATCAGTGTGGGAGAAAAACTGTTTTTT.

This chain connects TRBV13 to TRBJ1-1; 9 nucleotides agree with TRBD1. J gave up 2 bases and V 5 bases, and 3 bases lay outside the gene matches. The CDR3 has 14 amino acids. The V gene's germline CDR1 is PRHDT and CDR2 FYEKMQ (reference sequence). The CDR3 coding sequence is TGTGCCAGCAGCCGGGACAGGGAAAACACTGAAGCTTTCTTT. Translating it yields CASSRDRENTEAFF.

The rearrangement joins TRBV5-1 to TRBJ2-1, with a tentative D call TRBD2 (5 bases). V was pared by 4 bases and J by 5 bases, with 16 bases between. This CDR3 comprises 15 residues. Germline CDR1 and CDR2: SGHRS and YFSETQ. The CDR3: CASSTYGLNNNEQFF. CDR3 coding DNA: TGCGCCAGCAGCACTTACGGACTTAACAACAATGAGCAGTTCTTC.

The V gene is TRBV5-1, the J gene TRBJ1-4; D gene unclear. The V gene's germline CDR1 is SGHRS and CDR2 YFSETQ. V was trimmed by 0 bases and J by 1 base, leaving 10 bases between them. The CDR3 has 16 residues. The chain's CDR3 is CASSLELGETNEKLFF. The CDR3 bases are TGCGCCAGCAGCTTGGAGTTGGGCGAAACTAATGAAAAACTGTTTTTT.

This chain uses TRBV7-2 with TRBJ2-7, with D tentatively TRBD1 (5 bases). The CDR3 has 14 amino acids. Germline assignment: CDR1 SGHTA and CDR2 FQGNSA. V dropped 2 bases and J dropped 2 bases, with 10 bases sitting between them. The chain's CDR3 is CASSLQGRAYEQYF. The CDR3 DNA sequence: TGTGCCAGCAGCTTACAGGGCAGGGCCTACGAGCAGTACTTC.

The CDR3 region has the DNA TGTGCCAGCAGCTTATCCAGTGGAGGGGTCTACGAGCAGTACTTC. This codes for CASSLSSGGVYEQYF. This rearrangement joins TRBV11-3 to TRBJ2-7, with D tentatively TRBD2 (6 bases). V dropped 2 bases and J dropped 3 bases, with 14 bases sitting between them. Germline assignment: CDR1 SGHNT and CDR2 YENEEA. The CDR3 runs to 15 residues.

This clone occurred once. The CDR3: CASSLLGQGADIQYF. CDR3 DNA: TGCGCCAGCAGCTTGTTGGGGCAGGGGGCGGACATTCAGTACTTC. The J gene is TRBJ2-4, the V gene TRBV5-1; 8 bases are shared with TRBD1. The CDR3 covers 15 residues. Germline CDR1 and CDR2: SGHRS and YFSETQ. With V trimmed by 1 base and J by 8 bases, 8 bases remained unmatched. Full variable domain (outside the CDR3, taken from reference TRBV5-1 and TRBJ2-4): KAGVTQTPRYLIKTRGQQVTLSCSPISGHRSVSWYQQTPGQGLQFLFEYFSETQRNKGNFPGRFSGRQFSNSRSEMNVSTLELGDSALYLCASSLLGQGADIQYFGAGTRLSVL.

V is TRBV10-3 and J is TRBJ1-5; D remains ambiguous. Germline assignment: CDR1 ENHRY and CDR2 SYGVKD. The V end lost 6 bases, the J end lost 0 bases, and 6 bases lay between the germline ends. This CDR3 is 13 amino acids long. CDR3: CAISQNSNQPQHF. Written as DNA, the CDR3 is TGTGCCATCAGCCAGAATAGCAATCAGCCCCAGCATTTT.

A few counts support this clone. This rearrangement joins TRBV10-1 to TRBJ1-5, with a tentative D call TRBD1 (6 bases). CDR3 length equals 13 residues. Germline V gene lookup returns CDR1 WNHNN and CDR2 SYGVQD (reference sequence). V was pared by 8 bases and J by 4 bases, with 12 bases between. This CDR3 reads CASPTGSNQPQHF. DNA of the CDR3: TGCGCCAGCCCGACAGGATCGAATCAGCCCCAGCATTTT.

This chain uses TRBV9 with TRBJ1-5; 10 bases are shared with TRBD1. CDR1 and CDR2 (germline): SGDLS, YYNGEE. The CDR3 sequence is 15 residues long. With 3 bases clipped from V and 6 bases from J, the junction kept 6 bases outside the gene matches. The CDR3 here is CASSAPGQGSQPQHF. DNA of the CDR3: TGTGCCAGCAGCGCCCCGGGACAGGGGTCTCAGCCCCAGCATTTT.

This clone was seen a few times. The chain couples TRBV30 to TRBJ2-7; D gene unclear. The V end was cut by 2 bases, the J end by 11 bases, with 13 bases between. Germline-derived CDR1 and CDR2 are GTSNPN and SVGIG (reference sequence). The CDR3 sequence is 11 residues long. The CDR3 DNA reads TGTGCCTGGAGTCTCGTGGGCCTAAAGTACTTC. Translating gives CAWSLVGLKYF.

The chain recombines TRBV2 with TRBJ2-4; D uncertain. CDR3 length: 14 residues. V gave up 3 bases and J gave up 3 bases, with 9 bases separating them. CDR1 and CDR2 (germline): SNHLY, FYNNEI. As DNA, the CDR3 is TGTGCCAGCAGTGATTGGCAGGTCAAAAACATTCAGTACTTC. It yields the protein CASSDWQVKNIQYF. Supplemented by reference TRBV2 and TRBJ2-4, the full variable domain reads EPEVTQTPSHQVTQMGQEVILRCVPISNHLYFYWYRQILGQKVEFLVSFYNNEISEKSEIFDDQFSVERPDGSNFTLKIRSTKLEDSAMYFCASSDWQVKNIQYFGAGTRLSVL.

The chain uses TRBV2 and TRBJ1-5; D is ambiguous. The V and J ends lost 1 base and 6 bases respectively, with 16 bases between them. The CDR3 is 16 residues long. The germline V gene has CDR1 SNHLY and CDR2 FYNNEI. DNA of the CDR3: TGTGCCAGCAGTGAAGAAGGGTCTACACCAGGTCAGCCCCAGCATTTT. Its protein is CASSEEGSTPGQPQHF.

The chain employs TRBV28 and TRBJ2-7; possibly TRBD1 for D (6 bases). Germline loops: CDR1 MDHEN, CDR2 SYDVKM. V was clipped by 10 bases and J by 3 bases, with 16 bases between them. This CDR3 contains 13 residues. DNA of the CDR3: TGTGCCACCCGGTCAGGGGCCCTCTACGAGCAGTACTTC. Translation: CATRSGALYEQYF.

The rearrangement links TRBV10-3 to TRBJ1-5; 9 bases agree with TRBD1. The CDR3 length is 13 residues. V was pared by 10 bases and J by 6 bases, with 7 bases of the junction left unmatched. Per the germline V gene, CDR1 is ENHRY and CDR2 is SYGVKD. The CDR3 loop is CATGTGRGQPQHF. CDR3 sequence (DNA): TGTGCCACTGGGACAGGGAGGGGTCAGCCCCAGCATTTT.

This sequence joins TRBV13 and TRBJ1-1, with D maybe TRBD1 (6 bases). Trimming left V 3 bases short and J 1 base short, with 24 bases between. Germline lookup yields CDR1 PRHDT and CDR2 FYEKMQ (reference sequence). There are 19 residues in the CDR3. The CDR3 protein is CASSFSDVDPKGQNTEAFF. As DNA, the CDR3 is TGTGCCAGCAGCTTTTCCGATGTGGATCCAAAGGGACAGAACACTGAAGCTTTCTTT. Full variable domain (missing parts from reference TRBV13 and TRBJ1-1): AAGVIQSPRHLIKEKRETATLKCYPIPRHDTVYWYQQGPGQDPQFLISFYEKMQSDKGSIPDRFSAQQFSDYHSELNMSSLELGDSALYFCASSFSDVDPKGQNTEAFFGQGTRLTVV.

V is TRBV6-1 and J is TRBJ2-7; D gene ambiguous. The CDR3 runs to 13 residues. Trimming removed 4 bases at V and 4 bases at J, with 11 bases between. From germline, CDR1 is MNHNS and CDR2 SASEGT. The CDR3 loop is CASSATRGYEQYF. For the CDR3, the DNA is TGTGCCAGCAGTGCGACGCGTGGGTACGAGCAGTACTTC.

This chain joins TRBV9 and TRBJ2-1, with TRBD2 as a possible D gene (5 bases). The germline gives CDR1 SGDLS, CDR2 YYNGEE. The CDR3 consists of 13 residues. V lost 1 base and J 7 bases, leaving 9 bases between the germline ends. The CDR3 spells CASSVRRGNEQFF. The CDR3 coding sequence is TGTGCCAGCAGCGTAAGGCGAGGGAATGAGCAGTTCTTC. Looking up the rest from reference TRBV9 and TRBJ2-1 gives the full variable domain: DSGVTQTPKHLITATGQRVTLRCSPRSGDLSVYWYQQSLDQGLQFLIQYYNGEERAKGNILERFSAQQFPDLHSELNLSSLELGDSALYFCASSVRRGNEQFFGPGTRLTVL.

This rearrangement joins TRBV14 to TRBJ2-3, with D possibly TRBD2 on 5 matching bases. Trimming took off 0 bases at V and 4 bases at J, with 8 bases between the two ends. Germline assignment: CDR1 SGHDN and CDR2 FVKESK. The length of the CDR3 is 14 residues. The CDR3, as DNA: TGTGCCAGCAGCCAAGATCACGGGGCAGATACGCAGTATTTT. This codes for CASSQDHGADTQYF.

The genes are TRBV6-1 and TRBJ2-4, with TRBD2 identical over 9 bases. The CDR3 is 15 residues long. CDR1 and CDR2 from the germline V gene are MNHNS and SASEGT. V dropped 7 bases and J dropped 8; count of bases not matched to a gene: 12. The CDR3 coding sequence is TGTGCCAGCACTCTAGCGGGATATGGGCGGGACATTCAGTACTTC. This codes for CASTLAGYGRDIQYF.

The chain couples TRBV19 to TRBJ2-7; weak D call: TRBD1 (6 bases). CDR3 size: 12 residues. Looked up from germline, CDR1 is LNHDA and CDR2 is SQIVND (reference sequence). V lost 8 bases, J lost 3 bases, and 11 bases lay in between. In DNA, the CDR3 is TGTGCCAGTCGAGACAGGAGCTACGAGCAGTACTTC. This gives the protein CASRDRSYEQYF.

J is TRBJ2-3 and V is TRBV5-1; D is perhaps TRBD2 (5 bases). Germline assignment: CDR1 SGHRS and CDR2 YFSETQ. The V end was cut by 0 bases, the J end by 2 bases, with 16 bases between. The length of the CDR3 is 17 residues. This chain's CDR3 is CASSLGWGERVTDTQYF. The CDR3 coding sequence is TGCGCCAGCAGCTTGGGCTGGGGAGAGAGGGTCACAGATACGCAGTATTTT.

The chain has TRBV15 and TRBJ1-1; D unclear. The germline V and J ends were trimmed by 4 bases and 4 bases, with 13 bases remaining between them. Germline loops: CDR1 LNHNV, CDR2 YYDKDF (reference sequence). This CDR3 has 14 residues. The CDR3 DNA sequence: TGTGCCACCAGCATCGAGGGAATCGGCACTGAAGCTTTCTTT. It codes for CATSIEGIGTEAFF.